A single sample gave rise to the 21 T cell receptor beta chains below, sequenced in a study of blood T cell repertoires in COVID-19. Some clones are missing from TCRdb's copy, which holds only in-frame ones; the method was immunoSEQ multiplex PCR. The sample holds 40,000 to 55,000 clones, approximately 84% seen once. Source material: peripheral blood. The receptors come from a man aged 50-60 years with active COVID-19.

This clone has more than one count but fewer than ten. V gene TRBV4-1 combines with J gene TRBJ2-7, with D perhaps TRBD1 (5 bases). CDR1 is MGHRA, CDR2 YSYEKL, per germline. Trimming shortened V by 0 bases and J by 0 bases, and 12 bases separated the two germline ends. The CDR3 runs to 16 residues. CDR3 nucleotides: TGCGCCAGCAGCCAAGATGGGGCAGGAAGCTCCTACGAGCAGTACTTC. Its translation: CASSQDGAGSSYEQYF.

The chain combines TRBV19 with TRBJ1-2, with D possibly TRBD1 on 5 matching bases. The V gene lost 5 bases and the J gene lost 7 bases, with 20 bases spanning the gap. The CDR3 runs to 15 residues. In germline, CDR1 is LNHDA, CDR2 SQIVND (reference sequence). CDR3 amino acids: CASSLTGPPQGGYTF. In nucleotides, the CDR3 is TGTGCCAGTAGTCTCACCGGGCCCCCTCAGGGTGGCTACACCTTC.

The V gene is TRBV27, the J gene TRBJ1-5; no definite D call. CDR1 is MNHEY and CDR2 is SMNVEV in the germline V gene (reference sequence). Trimming removed 2 bases from V and 7 bases from J, with 12 bases in between. This CDR3 has 14 residues. The CDR3 coding sequence is TGTGCCAGCAGTTTAAGAGGCGGATCGCAGCCCCAGCATTTT. Residues: CASSLRGGSQPQHF.

The chain links TRBV7-6 to TRBJ2-1; TRBD2 agrees at 7 bases. The germline V gene has CDR1 SGHVS and CDR2 FNYEAQ. V lost 4 bases, J lost 8 bases, and 11 bases stayed unmatched. This CDR3 contains 15 residues. The DNA for the CDR3 is TGTGCCAGCAGCTCCGAGCGGGGTACAAGGGATGAGCAGTTCTTC. Translating gives CASSSERGTRDEQFF.

This clone was seen a single time. The chain uses TRBV5-1 and TRBJ2-7, with a weak D call TRBD1 (6 bases). This CDR3 region has 13 residues. Trimming left V 4 bases short and J 3 bases short, with 11 bases between. Germline values: CDR1 SGHRS, CDR2 YFSETQ. The CDR3 protein is CASSTQTGYEQYF. The CDR3 DNA reads as TGCGCCAGCAGCACCCAGACAGGCTACGAGCAGTACTTC.

The rearrangement joins TRBV5-1 to TRBJ2-3; TRBD2 matches 13 bases. J lost 6 bases, V lost 4 bases, and 2 bases had no gene match. Per the germline V gene, CDR1 is SGHRS and CDR2 is YFSETQ. This CDR3 has 14 residues. This CDR3 is CASSQGLAGDTQYF. The CDR3 coding sequence is TGCGCCAGCAGCCAGGGACTAGCGGGGGATACGCAGTATTTT.

The V and J genes are TRBV9 and TRBJ2-7, with 7 nucleotides matching TRBD2. Per germline, CDR1 SGDLS and CDR2 YYNGEE. V was clipped by 4 bases and J by 5 bases; unmatched bases: 9. CDR3 length: 14 amino acids. CDR3 region: CASSLGLTKNEQYF. As DNA, the CDR3 is TGTGCCAGCAGCCTGGGACTAACGAAGAACGAGCAGTACTTC.

This chain links TRBV18 with TRBJ2-5; perhaps TRBD2 as D (5 bases). There are 13 residues in the CDR3. The germline CDR1 and CDR2 sequences are KGHSH and LQKENI. Deletions cut 3 bases from V and 2 bases from J, with 7 bases between. Here the CDR3 reads CASSPREQETQYF. DNA of the CDR3: TGTGCCAGCTCACCGAGGGAGCAAGAGACCCAGTACTTC. Full variable domain (outside the CDR3, taken from reference TRBV18 and TRBJ2-5): NAGVMQNPRHLVRRRGQEARLRCSPMKGHSHVYWYRQLPEEGLKFMVYLQKENIIDESGMPKERFSAEFPKEGPSILRIQQVVRGDSAAYFCASSPREQETQYFGPGTRLLVL.

The chain has TRBV19 and TRBJ2-5; D gene unclear. Germline V lookup: CDR1 LNHDA, CDR2 SQIVND (reference sequence). CDR3 length: 13 amino acids. Trimming left V 3 bases short and J 2 bases short, with 7 bases between. The CDR3 DNA reads TGTGCCAGTAGTATCAGTGGTCAAGAGACCCAGTACTTC. Amino acids: CASSISGQETQYF.

This rearrangement joins TRBV7-8 to TRBJ2-4; D possibly corresponds to TRBD1 (5 bases). The germline CDR1 and CDR2 sequences are SGHVS and FQNEAQ. V dropped 4 bases and J dropped 8 bases, with 15 bases sitting between them. This CDR3 has 14 residues. The CDR3 bases are TGTGCCAGCAGCTCCCTTAGGCTCAGGGACATTCAGTACTTC. It codes for CASSSLRLRDIQYF.

The chain links TRBV2 to TRBJ2-1, with 7 positions matching TRBD1. The CDR3 runs 13 residues. Looked up from germline, CDR1 is SNHLY and CDR2 is FYNNEI. Trimming at V came to 7 bases and at J to 13 bases, leaving 13 bases not matched to a gene. CDR3 region: CASTQGTVGIQFF. Written as DNA, the CDR3 is TGTGCCAGCACTCAAGGGACAGTGGGAATTCAGTTCTTC. Complete variable domain (other parts from reference TRBV2 and TRBJ2-1): EPEVTQTPSHQVTQMGQEVILRCVPISNHLYFYWYRQILGQKVEFLVSFYNNEISEKSEIFDDQFSVERPDGSNFTLKIRSTKLEDSAMYFCASTQGTVGIQFFGPGTRLTVL.

J is TRBJ2-5 and V is TRBV5-1, with TRBD2 identical over 9 bases. The germline CDR1 and CDR2 sequences are SGHRS and YFSETQ. Trimming took 4 bases from V and 2 from J; bases not matched to a gene: 12. This CDR3 region has 17 residues. CDR3 amino acids: CASSLGVAGVFQETQYF. CDR3 bases: TGCGCCAGCAGCCTGGGGGTAGCGGGGGTCTTTCAAGAGACCCAGTACTTC.

This sequence joins TRBV19 and TRBJ2-1, with 12 bases identical to TRBD1. Germline V lookup: CDR1 LNHDA, CDR2 SQIVND (reference sequence). V was pared by 3 bases and J by 8 bases, with 5 bases of the junction left unmatched. This CDR3 spans 15 amino acids. CDR3 sequence: CASSISGQGAYEQFF. The CDR3 nucleotides read TGTGCCAGTAGTATCTCGGGACAGGGGGCCTATGAGCAGTTCTTC.

V is TRBV5-1 and J is TRBJ1-5; D perhaps matches TRBD1 (5 bases). V lost 2 bases and J lost 0, with 9 bases in between. Germline V CDR1 and CDR2: SGHRS, YFSETQ. The CDR3 has 15 residues. CDR3 sequence reads: CASSLDSGSNQPQHF. The DNA of the CDR3 is TGCGCCAGCAGCTTAGACAGTGGTAGCAATCAGCCCCAGCATTTT. Together with reference TRBV5-1 and TRBJ1-5, the CDR3 gives the full variable domain: KAGVTQTPRYLIKTRGQQVTLSCSPISGHRSVSWYQQTPGQGLQFLFEYFSETQRNKGNFPGRFSGRQFSNSRSEMNVSTLELGDSALYLCASSLDSGSNQPQHFGDGTRLSIL.

This chain joins TRBV4-3 and TRBJ2-7, with 7 nucleotides matching TRBD1. Germline V CDR1 and CDR2: LGHNA, YSLEER. This CDR3 contains 16 residues. The V and J ends lost 0 bases and 1 base, in that order; junction bases with no gene match: 6. The CDR3 sequence: CASSQDLGRGSYEQYF. The DNA for the CDR3 is TGCGCCAGCAGCCAAGATCTAGGCAGGGGGTCCTACGAGCAGTACTTC.

In nucleotides, the CDR3 is TGCGCCAGCAGCTTGGGGAGTGGCAGGGGTCGGTTCGACGAAAAACTGTTTTTT. Translated, it gives CASSLGSGRGRFDEKLFF. The chain uses TRBV5-1 and TRBJ1-4, with D possibly being TRBD1 (6 bases). Germline CDR1 is SGHRS and CDR2 is YFSETQ. This CDR3 spans 18 amino acids. Trimming shortened V by 0 bases and J by 8 bases, and 23 bases separated the two germline ends.

The chain joins TRBV12-3 or TRBV12-4 to TRBJ2-5; tentatively, D is TRBD2 (6 bases). There are 13 residues in the CDR3. The ends were cut back, 3 bases at V and 4 bases at J, with 9 bases in the middle. CDR3 region: CASSLEGPETQYF. In DNA form, the CDR3 reads TGTGCCAGCAGTTTGGAGGGGCCAGAGACCCAGTACTTC.

The V and J genes are TRBV12-5 and TRBJ2-1; TRBD2 aligns across 14 bases. Germline CDR1 LGHNT, CDR2 FRNRAP. J was trimmed by 7 bases and V by 5 bases; bases with no gene match: 4. CDR3 length equals 15 residues. For the CDR3, the DNA is TGTGCTAGTGGTCCCGGGACTAGCGGGGGAAATGAGCAGTTCTTC. It yields the protein CASGPGTSGGNEQFF. The variable domain in full, completed from reference TRBV12-5 and TRBJ2-1, reads DARVTQTPRHKVTEMGQEVTMRCQPILGHNTVFWYRQTMMQGLELLAYFRNRAPLDDSGMPKDRFSAEMPDATLATLKIQPSEPRDSAVYFCASGPGTSGGNEQFFGPGTRLTVL.

V and J are TRBV6-5 and TRBJ1-6; 8 bases agree with TRBD1. The CDR3 spans 15 residues. The ends lost 6 bases at V and 7 bases at J; junction bases unmatched: 8. Looked up from germline, CDR1 is MNHEY and CDR2 is SVGAGI. CDR3 DNA: TGTGCCAGCAGAGGACAGGGACAGTCCAATTCACCCCTCCACTTT. It is translated as CASRGQGQSNSPLHF.

The J gene is TRBJ1-3, the V gene TRBV27; D unresolved. CDR3 size: 14 residues. The ends were cut back, 8 bases at V and 6 bases at J, with 17 bases in the middle. Germline V CDR1 and CDR2: MNHEY, SMNVEV (reference sequence). CDR3 loop: CASGLPGAVNTIYF. DNA of the CDR3: TGTGCCAGCGGATTACCGGGAGCGGTAAACACCATATATTTT.

The genes are TRBV5-4 and TRBJ1-1; D is undetermined. This CDR3 is built from 13 residues. V gave up 2 bases and J gave up 7 bases, with 12 bases separating them. Germline V gives CDR1 SGHNT, CDR2 YYREEE (reference sequence). The DNA for the CDR3 is TGTGCCAGCAGCTTTAACACGGCAGGTGAAGCTTTCTTT. It is translated as CASSFNTAGEAFF.